A single sample is the source of the 4 T cell receptor beta chains below, sequenced in a study of blood T cells in healthy people across ages. Through a sample-barcoded 5' primer and a J-beta primer mix, a second PCR was run for roughly 7 to 11 cycles. Using its own MiXCR run on the 5' RACE reads, TCRdb lists one record per CDR3 protein. Among approximately 320,000 distinct CDR3 sequences, around 30% were seen once, and the ten largest hold approximately 29%. The sequencing input was blood. All receptors derive from a woman between 65 and 79 years old in good health.

Of note for this clonotype: The junction departs from germline at one end; a sequencing error may be responsible. The chain couples TRBV20-1 to TRBJ2-3, with D possibly TRBD2 on 6 matching bases. The CDR3 has 16 amino acids. CDR1 is DFQATT and CDR2 is SNEGSKA in the germline V gene (reference sequence). The CDR3 loop is CSARALSSESTDTQYF. In nucleotides, the CDR3 is TGCAGTGCTAGAGCCCTATCTAGCGAGAGCACAGACACGCAGTATTTT.

V gene TRBV7-2 combines with J gene TRBJ2-5; 7 bases align to TRBD2. The CDR3 is 15 amino acids. J lost 2 bases, V lost 1 base, and 4 bases had no gene match. CDR1 is SGHTA and CDR2 is FQGNSA in the germline V gene. CDR3: CASSLGDYLQETQYF. CDR3 nucleotide sequence: TGTGCCAGCAGCTTAGGGGACTATCTACAAGAGACCCAGTACTTC.

This clonotype appeared a few times. The V call is TRBV7-2, the J call TRBJ2-7; no clear D. Trimming removed 5 bases at V and 3 bases at J, with 14 bases between. Germline assignment: CDR1 SGHTA and CDR2 FQGNSA. The CDR3 sequence is 14 residues long. The DNA of the CDR3 is TGTGCCAGCAGCGCAGCCCGGGTCCTCTACGAGCAGTACTTC. It specifies CASSAARVLYEQYF.

The chain carries TRBV20-1 and TRBJ1-4; D is unresolved. Germline V gene lookup returns CDR1 DFQATT and CDR2 SNEGSKA (reference sequence). Trimming shortened V by 5 bases and J by 4 bases, and 8 bases separated the two germline ends. This CDR3 spans 12 amino acids. The CDR3 loop reads CSAPDRNEKLFF. CDR3 bases: TGCAGTGCTCCGGACCGTAATGAAAAACTGTTTTTT.